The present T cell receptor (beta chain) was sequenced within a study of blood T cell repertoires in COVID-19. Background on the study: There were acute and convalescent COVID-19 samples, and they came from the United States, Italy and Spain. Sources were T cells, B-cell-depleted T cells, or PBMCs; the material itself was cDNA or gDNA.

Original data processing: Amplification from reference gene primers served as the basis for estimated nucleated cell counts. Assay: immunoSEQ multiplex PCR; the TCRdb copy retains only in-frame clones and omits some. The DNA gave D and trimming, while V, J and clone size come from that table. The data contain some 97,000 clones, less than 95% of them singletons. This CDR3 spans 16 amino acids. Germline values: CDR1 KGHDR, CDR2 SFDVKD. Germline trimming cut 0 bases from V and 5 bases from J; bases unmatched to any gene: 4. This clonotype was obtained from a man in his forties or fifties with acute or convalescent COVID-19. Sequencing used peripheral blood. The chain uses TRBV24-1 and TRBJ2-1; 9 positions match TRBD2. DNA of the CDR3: TGTGCCACCAGTGATTTGTTAGCGGGAGCCAACAATGAGCAGTTCTTC. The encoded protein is CATSDLLAGANNEQFF.